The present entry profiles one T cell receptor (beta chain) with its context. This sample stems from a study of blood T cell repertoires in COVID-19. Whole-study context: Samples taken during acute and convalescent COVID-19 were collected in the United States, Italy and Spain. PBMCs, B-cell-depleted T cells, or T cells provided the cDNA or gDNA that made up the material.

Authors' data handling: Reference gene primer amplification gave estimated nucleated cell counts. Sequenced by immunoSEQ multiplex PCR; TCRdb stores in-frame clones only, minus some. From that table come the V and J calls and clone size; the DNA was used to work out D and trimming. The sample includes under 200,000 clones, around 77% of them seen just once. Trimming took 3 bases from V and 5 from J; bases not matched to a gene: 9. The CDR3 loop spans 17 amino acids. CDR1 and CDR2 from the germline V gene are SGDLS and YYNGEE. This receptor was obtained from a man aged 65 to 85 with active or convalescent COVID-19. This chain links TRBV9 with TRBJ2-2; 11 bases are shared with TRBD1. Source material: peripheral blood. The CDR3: CASSARGGTGGTGELFF. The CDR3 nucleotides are TGTGCCAGCAGCGCCCGCGGAGGGACAGGGGGGACCGGGGAGCTGTTTTTT.